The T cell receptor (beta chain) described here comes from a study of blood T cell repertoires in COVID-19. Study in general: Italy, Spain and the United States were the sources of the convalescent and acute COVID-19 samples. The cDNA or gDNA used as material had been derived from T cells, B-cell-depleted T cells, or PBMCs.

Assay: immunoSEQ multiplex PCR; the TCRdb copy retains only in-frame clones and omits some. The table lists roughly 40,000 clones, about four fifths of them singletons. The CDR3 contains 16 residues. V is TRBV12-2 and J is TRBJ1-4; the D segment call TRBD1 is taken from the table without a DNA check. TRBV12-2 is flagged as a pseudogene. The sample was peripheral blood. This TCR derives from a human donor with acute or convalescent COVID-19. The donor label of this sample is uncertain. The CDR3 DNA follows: TGTGCAAGTCGCTTAGAAGGGGACAGGGGGGCTGAAAAACTGTTTTTT. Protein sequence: CASRLEGDRGAEKLFF.